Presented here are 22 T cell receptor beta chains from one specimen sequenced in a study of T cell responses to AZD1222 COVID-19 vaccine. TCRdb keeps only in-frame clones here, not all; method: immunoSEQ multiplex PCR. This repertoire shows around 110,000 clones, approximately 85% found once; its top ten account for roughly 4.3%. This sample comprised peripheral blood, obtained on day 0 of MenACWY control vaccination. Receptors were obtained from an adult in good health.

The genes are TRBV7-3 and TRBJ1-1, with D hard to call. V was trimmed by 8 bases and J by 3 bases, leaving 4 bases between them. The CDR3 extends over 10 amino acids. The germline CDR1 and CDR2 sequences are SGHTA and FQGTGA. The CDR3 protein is CASQDTEAFF. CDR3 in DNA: TGTGCCAGCCAGGACACTGAAGCTTTCTTT. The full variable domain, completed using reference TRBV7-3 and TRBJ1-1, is GAGVSQTPSNKVTEKGKYVELRCDPISGHTALYWYRQSLGQGPEFLIYFQGTGAADDSGLPNDRFFAVRPEGSVSTLKIQRTERGDSAVYLCASQDTEAFFGQGTRLTVV.

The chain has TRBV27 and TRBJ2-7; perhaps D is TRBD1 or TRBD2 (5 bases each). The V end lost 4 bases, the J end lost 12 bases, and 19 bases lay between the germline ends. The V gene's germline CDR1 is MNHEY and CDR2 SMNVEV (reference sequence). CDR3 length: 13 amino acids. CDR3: CASSSSIRDVWYF. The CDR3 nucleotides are TGTGCCAGCAGTTCCTCCATCCGGGACGTCTGGTACTTC.

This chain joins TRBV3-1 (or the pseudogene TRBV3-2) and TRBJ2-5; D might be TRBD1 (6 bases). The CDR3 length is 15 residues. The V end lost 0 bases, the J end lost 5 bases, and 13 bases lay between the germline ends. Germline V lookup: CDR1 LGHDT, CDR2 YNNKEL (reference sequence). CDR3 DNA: TGTGCCAGCAGCCAAGATTCGACAGGCTTCGAGACCCAGTACTTC. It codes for CASSQDSTGFETQYF.

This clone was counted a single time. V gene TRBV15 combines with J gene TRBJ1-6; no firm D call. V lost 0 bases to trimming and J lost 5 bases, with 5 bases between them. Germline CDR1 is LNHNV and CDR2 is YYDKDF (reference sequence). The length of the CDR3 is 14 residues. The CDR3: CATSRDTDNSPLHF. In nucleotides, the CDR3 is TGTGCCACCAGCAGAGACACTGATAATTCACCCCTCCACTTT.

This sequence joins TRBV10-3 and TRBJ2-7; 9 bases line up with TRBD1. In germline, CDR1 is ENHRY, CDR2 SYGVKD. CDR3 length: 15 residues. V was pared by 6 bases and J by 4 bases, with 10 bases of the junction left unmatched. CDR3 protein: CAIRGPGQGVYEQYF. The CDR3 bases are TGTGCCATCAGGGGACCGGGACAGGGCGTGTACGAGCAGTACTTC.

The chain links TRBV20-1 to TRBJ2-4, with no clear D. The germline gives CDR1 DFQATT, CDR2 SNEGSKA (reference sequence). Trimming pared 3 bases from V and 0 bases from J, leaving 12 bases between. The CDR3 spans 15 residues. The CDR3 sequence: CSASPAGGAKNIQYF. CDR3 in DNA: TGCAGTGCTAGTCCGGCCGGCGGAGCCAAAAACATTCAGTACTTC.

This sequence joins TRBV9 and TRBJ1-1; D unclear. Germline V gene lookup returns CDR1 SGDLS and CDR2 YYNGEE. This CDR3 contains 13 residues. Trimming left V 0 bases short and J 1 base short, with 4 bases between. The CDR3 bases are TGTGCCAGCAGCGTAGGTAAGAACACTGAAGCTTTCTTT. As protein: CASSVGKNTEAFF. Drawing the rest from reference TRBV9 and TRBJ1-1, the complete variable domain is DSGVTQTPKHLITATGQRVTLRCSPRSGDLSVYWYQQSLDQGLQFLIQYYNGEERAKGNILERFSAQQFPDLHSELNLSSLELGDSALYFCASSVGKNTEAFFGQGTRLTVV.

The CDR3 sequence: CASSPWDTDTQYF. DNA for the CDR3: TGTGCCAGCAGCCCGTGGGACACAGATACGCAGTATTTT. The chain links TRBV3-1 (or the pseudogene TRBV3-2) to TRBJ2-3; D unresolved. Germline V gene data show CDR1 as LGHDT and CDR2 as YNNKEL (reference sequence). CDR3 size: 13 residues. The germline V and J ends were trimmed by 4 bases and 2 bases, with 7 bases remaining between them.

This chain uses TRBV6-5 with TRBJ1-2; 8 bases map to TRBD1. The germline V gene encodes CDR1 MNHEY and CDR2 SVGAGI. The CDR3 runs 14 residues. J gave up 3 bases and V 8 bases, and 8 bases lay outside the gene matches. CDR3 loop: CASGRTGSHYGYTF. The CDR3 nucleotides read TGTGCCAGCGGGAGGACAGGGTCACACTATGGCTACACCTTC.

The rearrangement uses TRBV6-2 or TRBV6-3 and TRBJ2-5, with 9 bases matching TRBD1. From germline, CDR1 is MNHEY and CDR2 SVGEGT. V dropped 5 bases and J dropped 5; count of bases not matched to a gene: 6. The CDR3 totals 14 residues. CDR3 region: CASSRVDRGETQYF. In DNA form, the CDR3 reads TGTGCCAGCAGTCGCGTTGACAGGGGGGAGACCCAGTACTTC.

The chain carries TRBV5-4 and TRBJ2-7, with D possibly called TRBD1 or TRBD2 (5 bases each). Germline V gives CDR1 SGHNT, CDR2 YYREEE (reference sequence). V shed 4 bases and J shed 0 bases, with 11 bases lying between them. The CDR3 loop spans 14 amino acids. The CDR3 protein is CASSQGDLSYEQYF. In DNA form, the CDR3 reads TGTGCCAGCAGCCAGGGAGACCTCTCCTACGAGCAGTACTTC.

The CDR3, as DNA: TGTGCCAGCAGCGGATCAGGGGCTCCCTCCTACGAGCAGTACTTC. Protein: CASSGSGAPSYEQYF. V and J are TRBV9 and TRBJ2-7, with D tentatively TRBD1 (6 bases). The V and J ends lost 3 bases and 0 bases respectively, with 13 bases between them. From germline, CDR1 is SGDLS and CDR2 YYNGEE. The CDR3 has 15 amino acids.

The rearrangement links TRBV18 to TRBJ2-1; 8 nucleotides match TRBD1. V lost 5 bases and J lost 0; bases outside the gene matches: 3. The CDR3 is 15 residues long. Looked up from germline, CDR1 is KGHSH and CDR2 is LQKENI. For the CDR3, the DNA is TGTGCCAGCTCAATGGACAGGGTCTCCTACAATGAGCAGTTCTTC. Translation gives CASSMDRVSYNEQFF.

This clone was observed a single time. Here the CDR3 reads CASSWMDTQYF. Here the CDR3 DNA reads TGTGCCAGTAGTTGGATGGATACGCAGTATTTT. The rearrangement joins TRBV19 to TRBJ2-3; unclear D gene. The CDR3 covers 11 residues. The ends were cut back, 5 bases at V and 6 bases at J, with 6 bases in the middle. Germline CDR1 and CDR2: LNHDA and SQIVND (reference sequence).

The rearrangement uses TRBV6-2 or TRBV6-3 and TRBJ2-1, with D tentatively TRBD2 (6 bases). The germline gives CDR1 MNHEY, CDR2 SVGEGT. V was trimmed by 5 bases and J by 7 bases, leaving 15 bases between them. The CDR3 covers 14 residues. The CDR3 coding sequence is TGTGCCAGCAGTCCGGGACTTGGCCATAATGAGCAGTTCTTC. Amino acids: CASSPGLGHNEQFF.

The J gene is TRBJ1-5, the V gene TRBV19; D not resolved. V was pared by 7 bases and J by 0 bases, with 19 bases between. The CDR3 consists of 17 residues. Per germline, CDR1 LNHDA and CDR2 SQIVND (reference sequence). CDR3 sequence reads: CASTLIPIGFSNQPQHF. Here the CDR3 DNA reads TGTGCCAGTACCCTTATACCCATAGGGTTTAGCAATCAGCCCCAGCATTTT.

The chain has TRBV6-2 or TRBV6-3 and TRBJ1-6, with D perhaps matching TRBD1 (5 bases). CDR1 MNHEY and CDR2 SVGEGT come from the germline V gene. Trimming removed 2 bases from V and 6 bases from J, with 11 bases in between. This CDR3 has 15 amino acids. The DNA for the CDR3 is TGTGCCAGCAGTTACATGGGGGAAGGTAATTCACCCCTCCACTTT. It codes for CASSYMGEGNSPLHF.

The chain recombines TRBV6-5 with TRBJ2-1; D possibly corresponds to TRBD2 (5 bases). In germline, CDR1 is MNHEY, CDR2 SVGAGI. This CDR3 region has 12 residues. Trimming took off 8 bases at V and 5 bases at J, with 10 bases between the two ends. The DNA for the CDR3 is TGTGCCAGCCCTAACGGGAACAATGAGCAGTTCTTC. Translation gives CASPNGNNEQFF.

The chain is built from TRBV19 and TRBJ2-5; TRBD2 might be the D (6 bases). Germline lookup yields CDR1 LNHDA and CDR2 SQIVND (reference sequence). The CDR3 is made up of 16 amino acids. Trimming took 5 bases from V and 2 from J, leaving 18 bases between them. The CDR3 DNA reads TGTGCCAGTAGTCCCGGGACTTTGGGCCCTCAAGAGACCCAGTACTTC. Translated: CASSPGTLGPQETQYF. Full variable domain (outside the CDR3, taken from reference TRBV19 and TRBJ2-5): DGGITQSPKYLFRKEGQNVTLSCEQNLNHDAMYWYRQDPGQGLRLIYYSQIVNDFQKGDIAEGYSVSREKKESFPLTVTSAQKNPTAFYLCASSPGTLGPQETQYFGPGTRLLVL.

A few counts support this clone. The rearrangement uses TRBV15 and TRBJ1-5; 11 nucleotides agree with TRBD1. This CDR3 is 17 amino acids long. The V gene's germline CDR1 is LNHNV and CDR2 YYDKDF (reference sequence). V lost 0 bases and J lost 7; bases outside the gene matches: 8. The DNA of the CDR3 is TGTGCCACCAGCAGAGATAGGACAGGGGGCGCGGGACAGCCCCAGCATTTT. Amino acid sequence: CATSRDRTGGAGQPQHF.

CDR3 bases: TGTGCCAGCAGCCCTAGGGACCTGACCCAAGAGACCCAGTACTTC. Amino acids: CASSPRDLTQETQYF. V gene TRBV5-6 combines with J gene TRBJ2-5; D could derive from TRBD1 or TRBD2 (5 bases each). V shed 4 bases and J shed 1 base, with 14 bases lying between them. Germline values: CDR1 SGHDT, CDR2 YYEEEE. The CDR3 length is 15 residues.

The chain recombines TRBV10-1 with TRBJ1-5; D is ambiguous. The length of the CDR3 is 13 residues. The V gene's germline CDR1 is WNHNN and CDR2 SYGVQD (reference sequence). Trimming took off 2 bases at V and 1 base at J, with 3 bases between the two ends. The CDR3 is CASSEQSNQPQHF. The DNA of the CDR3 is TGCGCCAGCAGTGAGCAAAGCAATCAGCCCCAGCATTTT.